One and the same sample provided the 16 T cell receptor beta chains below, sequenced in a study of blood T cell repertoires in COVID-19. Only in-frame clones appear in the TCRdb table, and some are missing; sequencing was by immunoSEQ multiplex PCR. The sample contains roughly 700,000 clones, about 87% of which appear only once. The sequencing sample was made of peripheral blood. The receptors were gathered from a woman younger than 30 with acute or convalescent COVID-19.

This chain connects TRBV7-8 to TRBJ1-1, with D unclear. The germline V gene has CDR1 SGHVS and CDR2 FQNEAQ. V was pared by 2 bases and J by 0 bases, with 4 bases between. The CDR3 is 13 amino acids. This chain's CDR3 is CASSLTMNTEAFF. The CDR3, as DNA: TGTGCCAGCAGCTTAACAATGAACACTGAAGCTTTCTTT.

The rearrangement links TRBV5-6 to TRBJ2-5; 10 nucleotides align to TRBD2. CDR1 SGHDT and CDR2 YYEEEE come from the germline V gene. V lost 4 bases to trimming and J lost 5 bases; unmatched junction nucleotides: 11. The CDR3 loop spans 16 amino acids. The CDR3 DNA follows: TGTGCCAGCAGCCCCGTTGGCCTAGCGGGGGAGGAGACCCAGTACTTC. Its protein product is CASSPVGLAGEETQYF.

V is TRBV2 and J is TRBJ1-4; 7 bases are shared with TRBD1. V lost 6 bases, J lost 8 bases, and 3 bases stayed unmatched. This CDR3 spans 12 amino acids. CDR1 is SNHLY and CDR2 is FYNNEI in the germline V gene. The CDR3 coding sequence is TGTGCCAGCAGACAGGGGACGGAAAAACTGTTTTTT. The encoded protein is CASRQGTEKLFF.

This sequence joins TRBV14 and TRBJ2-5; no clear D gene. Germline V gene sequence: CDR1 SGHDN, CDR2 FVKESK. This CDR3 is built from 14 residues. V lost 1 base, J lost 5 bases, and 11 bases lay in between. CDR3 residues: CASSQALPRETQYF. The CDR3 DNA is TGTGCCAGCAGCCAAGCCCTCCCGAGGGAGACCCAGTACTTC.

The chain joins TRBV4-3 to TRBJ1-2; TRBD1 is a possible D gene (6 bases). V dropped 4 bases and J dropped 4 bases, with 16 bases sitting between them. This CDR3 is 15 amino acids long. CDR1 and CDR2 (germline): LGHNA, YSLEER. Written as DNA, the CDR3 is TGCGCCAGCAGCCCGATGCCAGGGGCGGGCTATGGCTACACCTTC. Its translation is CASSPMPGAGYGYTF.

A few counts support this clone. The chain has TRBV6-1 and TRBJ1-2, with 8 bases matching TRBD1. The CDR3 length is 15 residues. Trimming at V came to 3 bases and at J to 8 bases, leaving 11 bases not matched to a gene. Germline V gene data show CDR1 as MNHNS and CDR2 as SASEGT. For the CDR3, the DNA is TGTGCCAGCAGTGATGCCCCGAGGTCAGGGGGCGGCTACACCTTC. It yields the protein CASSDAPRSGGGYTF.

The DNA of the CDR3 is TGTGCCAGCAGTTTTGGGGCAGGGACTGAAGCTTTCTTT. The encoded protein is CASSFGAGTEAFF. The chain links TRBV12-3 or TRBV12-4 to TRBJ1-1; perhaps TRBD1 as D (5 bases). This CDR3 is 13 amino acids long. V lost 3 bases, J lost 5 bases, and 10 bases lay in between.

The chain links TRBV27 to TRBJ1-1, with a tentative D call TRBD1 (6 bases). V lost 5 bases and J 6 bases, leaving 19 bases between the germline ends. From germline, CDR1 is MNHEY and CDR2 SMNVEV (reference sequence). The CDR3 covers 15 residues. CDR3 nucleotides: TGTGCCAGCAGTCTTCGGTCCCAGGGGATGGCTGAAGCTTTCTTT. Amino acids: CASSLRSQGMAEAFF.

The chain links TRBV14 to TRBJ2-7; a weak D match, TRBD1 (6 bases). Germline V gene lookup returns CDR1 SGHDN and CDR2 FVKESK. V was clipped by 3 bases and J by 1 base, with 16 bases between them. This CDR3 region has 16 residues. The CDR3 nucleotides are TGTGCCAGCAGCCAGGCCGGGACACGGCTTTCCTACGAGCAGTACTTC. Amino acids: CASSQAGTRLSYEQYF.

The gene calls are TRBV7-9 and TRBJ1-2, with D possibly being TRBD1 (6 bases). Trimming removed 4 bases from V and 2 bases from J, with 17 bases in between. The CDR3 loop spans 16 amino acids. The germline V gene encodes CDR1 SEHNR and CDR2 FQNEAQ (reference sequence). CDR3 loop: CASSSDHRAQNYGYTF. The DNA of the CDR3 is TGTGCCAGCAGCTCCGACCACAGGGCCCAAAACTATGGCTACACCTTC. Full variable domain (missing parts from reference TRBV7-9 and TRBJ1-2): DTGVSQNPRHKITKRGQNVTFRCDPISEHNRLYWYRQTLGQGPEFLTYFQNEAQLEKSRLLSDRFSAERPKGSFSTLEIQRTEQGDSAMYLCASSSDHRAQNYGYTFGSGTRLTVV.

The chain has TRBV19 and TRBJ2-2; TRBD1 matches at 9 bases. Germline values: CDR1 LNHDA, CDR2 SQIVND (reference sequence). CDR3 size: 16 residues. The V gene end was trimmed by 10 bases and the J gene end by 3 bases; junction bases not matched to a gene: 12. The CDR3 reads CATTTGTGMDTGELFF. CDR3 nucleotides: TGTGCCACCACTACCGGGACAGGGATGGACACCGGGGAGCTGTTTTTT.

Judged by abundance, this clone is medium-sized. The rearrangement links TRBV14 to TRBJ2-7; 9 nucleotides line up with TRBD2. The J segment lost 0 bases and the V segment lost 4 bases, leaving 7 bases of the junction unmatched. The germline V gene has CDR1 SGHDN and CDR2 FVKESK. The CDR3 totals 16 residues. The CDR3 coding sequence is TGTGCCAGCAGCCTCCTGCTAGCGGGGAGCTCCTACGAGCAGTACTTC. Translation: CASSLLLAGSSYEQYF.

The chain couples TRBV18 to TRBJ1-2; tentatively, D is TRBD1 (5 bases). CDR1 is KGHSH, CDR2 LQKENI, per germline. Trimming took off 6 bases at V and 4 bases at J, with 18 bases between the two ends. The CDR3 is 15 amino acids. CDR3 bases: TGTGCCAGCTCCCCTGGACAAAAGGAGAGCTATGGCTACACCTTC. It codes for CASSPGQKESYGYTF. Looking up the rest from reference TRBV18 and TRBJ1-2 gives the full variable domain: NAGVMQNPRHLVRRRGQEARLRCSPMKGHSHVYWYRQLPEEGLKFMVYLQKENIIDESGMPKERFSAEFPKEGPSILRIQQVVRGDSAAYFCASSPGQKESYGYTFGSGTRLTVV.

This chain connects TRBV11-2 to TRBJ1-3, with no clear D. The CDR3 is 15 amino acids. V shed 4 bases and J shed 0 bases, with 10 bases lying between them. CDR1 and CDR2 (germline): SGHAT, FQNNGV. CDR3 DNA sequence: TGTGCCAGCAGCTCGGGGAGTCACTCTGGAAACACCATATATTTT. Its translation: CASSSGSHSGNTIYF.

CDR3 loop: CASSLGQGAIEQYF. The CDR3 DNA reads TGTGCCAGCAGCTTAGGACAGGGGGCAATTGAGCAGTACTTC. The V call is TRBV7-8, the J call TRBJ2-7; 10 positions agree with TRBD1. With V trimmed by 1 base and J by 7 bases, 4 bases remained unmatched. The CDR3 loop spans 14 amino acids. Germline lookup yields CDR1 SGHVS and CDR2 FQNEAQ.

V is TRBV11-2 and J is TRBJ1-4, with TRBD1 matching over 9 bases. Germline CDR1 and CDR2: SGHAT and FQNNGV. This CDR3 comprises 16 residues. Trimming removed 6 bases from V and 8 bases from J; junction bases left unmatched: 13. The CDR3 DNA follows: TGTGCCAGCAGTACCTTCCGGGGACAGGGAGGAGAAAAACTGTTTTTT. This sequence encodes CASSTFRGQGGEKLFF.